This T cell receptor (beta chain) was retrieved from a study of control samples from healthy donors and cancer patients (dated by TCRdb to about 2020). Measured from the cysteine to the phenylalanine, the CDR3 is 16 residues long. Only the CDR3 region is kept as DNA, spanning 48 bases read in frame from base 1. CDR1 and CDR2 were assigned from the germline V gene (reference sequence) as LNHNV and YYDKDF. Trimming takes 1 base from V and 4 bases from J, and the germline ends sit 16 bases apart. Details on this clone: Its cognate antigen has yet to be identified. It has no much larger one-base neighbor in the sample; base qualities were not kept.

Library preparation used the immunoSEQ multiplex PCR assay. Held by TCRdb, this immuneACCESS table contains in-frame sequences only and omits some clones. Under half of the omission traces to an unresolved V gene where checked; the cause of the rest is unknown. The sample data list about 82,000 clones, and roughly 93% of these were observed just once. The ten largest clones take up around 5% of the sample. The sequencing sample was made of blood. This clonotype originated in a woman aged 18-29 years in good health. The rearrangement joined TRBV15 to TRBJ1-2; the best D guess is TRBD1, with 5 bases matching. The CDR3: CATSRVAGSGTYGYTF. The DNA reads as follows: TGTGCCACCAGCAGAGTGGCAGGGAGTGGGACCTATGGCTACACCTTC.